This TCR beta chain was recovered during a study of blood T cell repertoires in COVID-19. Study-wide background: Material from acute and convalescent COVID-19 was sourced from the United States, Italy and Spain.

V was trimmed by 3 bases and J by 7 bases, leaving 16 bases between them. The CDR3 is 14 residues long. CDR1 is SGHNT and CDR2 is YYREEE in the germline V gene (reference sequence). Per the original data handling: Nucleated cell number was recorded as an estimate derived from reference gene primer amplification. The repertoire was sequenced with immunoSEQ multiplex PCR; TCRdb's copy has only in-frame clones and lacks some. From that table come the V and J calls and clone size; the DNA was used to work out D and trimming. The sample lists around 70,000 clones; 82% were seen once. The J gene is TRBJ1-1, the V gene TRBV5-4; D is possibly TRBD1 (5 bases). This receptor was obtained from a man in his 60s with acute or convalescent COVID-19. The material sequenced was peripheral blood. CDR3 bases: TGTGCCAGCAGCTCGGACAACCTGCTCGGTGAAGCTTTCTTT. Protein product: CASSSDNLLGEAFF.